One and the same sample provided the 31 T cell receptor beta chains below, sequenced in a study of T-cell memory formation after mild COVID-19. MiXCR, applied by TCRdb to the 5' RACE reads, yields one record per CDR3 protein. The sample includes about 210,000 distinct CDR3 sequences, 27% of them seen just once. The specimen was PBMCs or a T cell subset sorted from them (not recorded which). These receptor sequences come from an adult woman who had mild COVID-19 (a few samples of this study predate the infection). Cell type and time point are not known.

CDR3 coding DNA: TGTGCCAGCAGTGAAGAGACTAGCGGGATCTACTCCTACGAGCAGTACTTC. Translation gives CASSEETSGIYSYEQYF. V and J are TRBV2 and TRBJ2-7; the match to TRBD2 covers 11 bases. Germline CDR1 SNHLY, CDR2 FYNNEI. The trim removed 1 base at V and 0 bases at J, leaving 5 bases unmatched. CDR3 length: 17 residues.

In this sample, this clonotype turned up a few times. The V and J genes are TRBV18 and TRBJ1-1; weak D call: TRBD1 (6 bases). Trimming removed 2 bases from V and 6 bases from J, with 16 bases in between. Looked up from germline, CDR1 is KGHSH and CDR2 is LQKENI. CDR3 size: 15 residues. This CDR3 reads CASSPSRGGIAEAFF. Here the CDR3 DNA reads TGTGCCAGCTCACCAAGTAGGGGGGGAATAGCTGAAGCTTTCTTT.

The chain uses TRBV5-1 and TRBJ2-3; possibly TRBD2 for D (6 bases). V lost 7 bases, J lost 3 bases, and 9 bases lay in between. Germline CDR1 is SGHRS and CDR2 is YFSETQ. The CDR3 spans 12 residues. CDR3 amino acids: CASHAGTDTQYF. CDR3 bases: TGCGCCAGCCACGCGGGAACAGATACGCAGTATTTT.

The V and J genes are TRBV7-9 and TRBJ2-5, with 8 bases lining up with TRBD1. This CDR3 spans 17 amino acids. Germline V gene data show CDR1 as SEHNR and CDR2 as FQNEAQ (reference sequence). V lost 5 bases to trimming and J lost 2 bases; unmatched junction nucleotides: 13. This chain's CDR3 is CASSPKMGTGEQETQYF. The CDR3 DNA reads TGTGCCAGCAGCCCCAAGATGGGGACAGGAGAACAAGAGACCCAGTACTTC.

V and J are TRBV19 and TRBJ2-1; weak D call: TRBD2 (5 bases). The CDR3 length is 14 residues. Between the trimmed V and J ends, which lost 4 bases and 3 bases, there was a span of 10 bases. Germline assignment: CDR1 LNHDA and CDR2 SQIVND (reference sequence). The CDR3 protein is CASSTLGDYNEQFF. The CDR3 DNA follows: TGTGCCAGTAGTACCCTCGGGGACTACAATGAGCAGTTCTTC.

This rearrangement joins TRBV7-2 to TRBJ2-4, with D possibly being TRBD1 (5 bases). Trimming pared 2 bases from V and 5 bases from J, leaving 13 bases between. The CDR3 runs to 15 residues. The germline gives CDR1 SGHTA, CDR2 FQGNSA. CDR3 loop: CASSLRVAGQNIQYF. CDR3 nucleotide sequence: TGTGCCAGCAGCTTACGCGTGGCAGGGCAAAACATTCAGTACTTC.

This clonotype has only a few counts. The rearrangement links TRBV7-8 to TRBJ1-1; the D is unclear. V lost 1 base, J lost 6 bases, and 9 bases lay in between. This CDR3 spans 13 amino acids. Germline CDR1 SGHVS, CDR2 FQNEAQ. CDR3 loop: CASSLGRASEAFF. The CDR3 nucleotides are TGTGCCAGCAGCTTAGGGAGGGCCTCTGAAGCTTTCTTT.

V and J are TRBV20-1 and TRBJ2-7, with 8 bases identical to TRBD2. CDR3 length: 14 amino acids. Germline assignment: CDR1 DFQATT and CDR2 SNEGSKA (reference sequence). The V segment lost 3 bases and the J segment 1 base; nucleotides outside the gene matches: 5. The CDR3 loop is CSARRRGDSYEQYF. The CDR3 nucleotides are TGCAGTGCTAGGAGGCGGGGGGATTCCTACGAGCAGTACTTC.

This clonotype was detected only a few times. This chain connects TRBV29-1 to TRBJ2-1, with TRBD2 matching 13 bases. The CDR3 loop spans 15 amino acids. With V trimmed by 6 bases and J by 7 bases, 9 bases remained unmatched. The germline V gene has CDR1 SQVTM and CDR2 ANQGSEA. CDR3 amino acids: CSVWGTSGDPNEQFF. For the CDR3, the DNA is TGCAGCGTCTGGGGGACTAGCGGGGACCCGAATGAGCAGTTCTTC.

This clonotype was seen repeatedly, ten times or more. The V call is TRBV23-1, the J call TRBJ2-1; D is tentatively TRBD1 or TRBD2 (6 bases each). TRBV23-1 is flagged as an ORF with uncertain function. Trimming removed 2 bases from V and 7 bases from J, with 15 bases in between. The CDR3 is 15 amino acids. The CDR3 DNA sequence: TGCGCCAGCAGTCAAGGGGGGACACTAAGGAATGAGCAGTTCTTC. This sequence encodes CASSQGGTLRNEQFF.

The chain has TRBV12-3 or TRBV12-4 and TRBJ2-1, with 9 bases identical to TRBD2. V shed 3 bases, J shed 8 bases, and the junction held 11 bases outside the gene matches. The CDR3 spans 16 residues. The DNA for the CDR3 is TGTGCCAGCAGTTTCAATCCCCGAGCGGGAGGACATGAGCAGTTCTTC. This gives the protein CASSFNPRAGGHEQFF.

This clonotype was found a few times. This chain connects TRBV7-9 to TRBJ1-1, with TRBD1 matching 10 bases. The ends lost 3 bases at V and 2 bases at J; junction bases unmatched: 3. This CDR3 comprises 15 residues. The germline CDR1 and CDR2 sequences are SEHNR and FQNEAQ (reference sequence). The CDR3 spells CASSLTGGLNTEAFF. The CDR3 DNA sequence: TGTGCCAGCAGCTTGACAGGGGGCCTTAACACTGAAGCTTTCTTT. The variable domain in full, completed from reference TRBV7-9 and TRBJ1-1, reads DTGVSQNPRHKITKRGQNVTFRCDPISEHNRLYWYRQTLGQGPEFLTYFQNEAQLEKSRLLSDRFSAERPKGSFSTLEIQRTEQGDSAMYLCASSLTGGLNTEAFFGQGTRLTVV.

As concerns this clonotype: One junction end disagrees with the germline gene, perhaps due to a read error. The chain employs TRBV7-9 and TRBJ1-6; perhaps TRBD1 as D (6 bases). Germline CDR1 SEHNR, CDR2 FQNEAQ (reference sequence). The length of the CDR3 is 13 residues. The CDR3 coding sequence is TGTGCCAGCAGCGGAGAACAGGGTCCGGGGATATTCTTT. It codes for CASSGEQGPGIFF.

This clonotype was observed a handful of times. The J gene is TRBJ2-5, the V gene TRBV7-9, with D tentatively TRBD2 (6 bases). Germline assignment: CDR1 SEHNR and CDR2 FQNEAQ (reference sequence). V was clipped by 6 bases and J by 7 bases, with 15 bases between them. The length of the CDR3 is 13 residues. In nucleotides, the CDR3 is TGTGCCAGCAGTCCCGGGCCCGGGGGGACCCAGTACTTC. It codes for CASSPGPGGTQYF.

This clonotype appeared a few times. The chain recombines TRBV7-8 with TRBJ2-2; 9 nucleotides agree with TRBD2. The CDR3 extends over 16 amino acids. With V trimmed by 5 bases and J by 3 bases, 7 bases remained unmatched. The V gene's germline CDR1 is SGHVS and CDR2 FQNEAQ. CDR3 in amino acids: CASSPLASGDTGELFF. CDR3 DNA sequence: TGTGCCAGCAGCCCGTTAGCTAGCGGGGACACCGGGGAGCTGTTTTTT.

This sequence joins TRBV30 and TRBJ2-7; tentatively, D is TRBD2 (6 bases). The ends were cut back, 3 bases at V and 3 bases at J, with 18 bases in the middle. Germline CDR1 and CDR2: GTSNPN and SVGIG (reference sequence). CDR3 length: 15 amino acids. The CDR3 region is CAWRYRGSGIYEQYF. The DNA for the CDR3 is TGTGCCTGGAGATACCGGGGTAGCGGCATCTACGAGCAGTACTTC.

The CDR3 region is CASRGLMVNTEAFF. In nucleotides, the CDR3 is TGTGCCAGCCGAGGACTGATGGTGAACACTGAAGCTTTCTTT. This sequence joins TRBV6-5 and TRBJ1-1; D gene uncertain. Looked up from germline, CDR1 is MNHEY and CDR2 is SVGAGI. The CDR3 is made up of 14 amino acids. The ends were cut back, 8 bases at V and 0 bases at J, with 13 bases in the middle.

In this sample, this clonotype turned up a few times. The chain uses TRBV7-9 and TRBJ2-7, with a possible D match to TRBD2 (6 bases). V was cut by 5 bases and J by 3 bases, with 14 bases left in between. The CDR3 totals 14 residues. Germline loops: CDR1 SEHNR, CDR2 FQNEAQ (reference sequence). CDR3 sequence reads: CASSQAGTLYEQYF. Written as DNA, the CDR3 is TGTGCCAGCAGCCAGGCGGGGACCCTCTACGAGCAGTACTTC.

This clonotype is classed as large. The rearrangement links TRBV25-1 to TRBJ1-2; TRBD1 might be the D (5 bases). Germline CDR1 reads MGHDK; CDR2 reads SYGVNS. The CDR3 consists of 15 residues. The ends were cut back, 2 bases at V and 3 bases at J, with 13 bases in the middle. The CDR3 here is CASSETAEGDYGYTF. The CDR3 coding sequence is TGTGCCAGCAGTGAAACTGCAGAAGGGGACTATGGCTACACCTTC.

This clonotype was found a few times. The chain is built from TRBV7-8 and TRBJ2-7; 9 bases are a match to TRBD2. J gave up 7 bases and V 6 bases, and 7 bases lay outside the gene matches. The germline CDR1 and CDR2 sequences are SGHVS and FQNEAQ. CDR3 length: 13 amino acids. CDR3 DNA sequence: TGTGCCAGCAGTTCTAGCGGGACGGGTGAGCAGTACTTC. The encoded protein is CASSSSGTGEQYF.

This clonotype has a handful of counts. The chain is built from TRBV15 and TRBJ2-1; 8 bases map to TRBD2. Losses at the gene ends were 0 bases for V and 11 bases for J; bases not matched to a gene: 9. This CDR3 is built from 15 residues. CDR1 is LNHNV and CDR2 is YYDKDF in the germline V gene (reference sequence). The CDR3 reads CATSRDVASGQKQFF. The CDR3 DNA sequence: TGTGCCACCAGCAGAGATGTGGCTAGCGGGCAGAAGCAGTTCTTC.

The chain joins TRBV29-1 to TRBJ2-5, with TRBD1 matching 8 bases. Germline V CDR1 and CDR2: SQVTM, ANQGSEA. Trimming cost V 7 bases and J 5 bases; bases outside gene matches: 6. CDR3 size: 12 residues. CDR3 loop: CSGGTGGETQYF. CDR3 DNA: TGCAGCGGTGGGACAGGCGGTGAGACCCAGTACTTC.

This sequence joins TRBV12-3 or TRBV12-4 and TRBJ2-1; 14 bases agree with TRBD2. Unmatched junction bases numbered 4, after V lost 5 bases and J lost 4 bases. The CDR3 totals 16 residues. The CDR3 spells CASSPGLAGVYNEQFF. As DNA, the CDR3 is TGTGCCAGCAGTCCGGGACTAGCGGGAGTGTACAATGAGCAGTTCTTC.

J is TRBJ2-2 and V is TRBV9; a weak D match, TRBD1 (6 bases). Germline V gives CDR1 SGDLS, CDR2 YYNGEE. The germline V and J ends were trimmed by 4 bases and 3 bases, with 13 bases remaining between them. The CDR3 length is 15 residues. Here the CDR3 reads CASSLEQGDTGELFF. The CDR3 DNA is TGTGCCAGCAGCTTAGAACAGGGAGACACCGGGGAGCTGTTTTTT.

The rearrangement uses TRBV6-5 and TRBJ2-3, with 10 bases identical to TRBD1. The CDR3 runs 15 residues. The V gene's germline CDR1 is MNHEY and CDR2 SVGAGI. The trim removed 4 bases at V and 4 bases at J, leaving 5 bases unmatched. CDR3 in amino acids: CASSSWTGGPDTQYF. The CDR3 nucleotides are TGTGCCAGCAGTTCCTGGACAGGGGGGCCAGATACGCAGTATTTT.

This clonotype has a handful of counts. V is TRBV25-1 and J is TRBJ2-7; 8 bases align to TRBD1. CDR1 and CDR2 (germline): MGHDK, SYGVNS. The CDR3 is made up of 12 amino acids. V shed 4 bases and J 7 bases; nucleotides not matched to a gene: 3. The CDR3, as DNA: TGTGCCAGCAGTGCCCGGACAGGGGAGCAGTACTTC. The encoded protein is CASSARTGEQYF.

The V and J genes are TRBV27 and TRBJ2-6; TRBD2 might be the D (5 bases). This CDR3 contains 17 residues. The germline V and J ends were trimmed by 7 bases and 0 bases, with 16 bases remaining between them. The V gene's germline CDR1 is MNHEY and CDR2 SMNVEV (reference sequence). The CDR3 DNA reads as TGTGCCAGCATGCTATCTTCGGGATCCTCTGGGGCCAACGTCCTGACTTTC. This codes for CASMLSSGSSGANVLTF.

This clonotype was picked up a small number of times. The chain combines TRBV7-2 with TRBJ1-3, with TRBD1 identical over 9 bases. This CDR3 contains 17 residues. The V gene end was trimmed by 3 bases and the J gene end by 4 bases; junction bases not matched to a gene: 10. Per germline, CDR1 SGHTA and CDR2 FQGNSA. CDR3 region: CASSFGTGNWAGNTIYF. The CDR3 DNA reads TGTGCCAGCAGCTTCGGGACAGGGAATTGGGCGGGAAACACCATATATTTT.

The V gene is TRBV5-1, the J gene TRBJ1-1, with a weak D call TRBD1 (5 bases). Per the germline V gene, CDR1 is SGHRS and CDR2 is YFSETQ. The V and J ends lost 7 bases and 2 bases respectively, with 12 bases between them. The CDR3 sequence is 13 residues long. The DNA of the CDR3 is TGCGCCAGCCAAGTACAGGACAACACTGAAGCTTTCTTT. Its translation is CASQVQDNTEAFF.

The chain links TRBV6-5 to TRBJ1-1; D not certain. The CDR3 has 14 residues. The V gene's germline CDR1 is MNHEY and CDR2 SVGAGI. Trimming took 2 bases from V and 1 from J, leaving 8 bases between them. The CDR3 protein is CASSYADTNTEAFF. As DNA, the CDR3 is TGTGCCAGCAGTTACGCCGACACGAACACTGAAGCTTTCTTT.

There are many counts of this clonotype. The chain is built from TRBV5-1 and TRBJ2-1, with D maybe TRBD2 (6 bases). V gave up 2 bases and J gave up 0 bases, with 12 bases separating them. From germline, CDR1 is SGHRS and CDR2 YFSETQ. The CDR3 has 16 residues. The CDR3 region is CASSLVQRVSYNEQFF. DNA of the CDR3: TGCGCCAGCAGCTTAGTCCAGCGGGTCTCCTACAATGAGCAGTTCTTC.